This note documents a single TCR beta chain sequence. Its specificity is not known. The source of the sample is a study of T cell responses to AZD1222 COVID-19 vaccine. Overall study findings and caveats: An increase in Spike-specific TCR breadth and depth was observed after two AZD1222 doses. Dominant CD4 TCR responses targeted spike regions 160-218 and 743-854. Possibly, clonal diversity was underestimated; donors were largely white British and included more females. There were repertoire samples only from the period after the peak T cell response.

The CDR3 extends over 14 amino acids. The ends lost 5 bases at V and 13 bases at J; junction bases unmatched: 9. Germline assignment: CDR1 SEHNR and CDR2 FQNEAQ (reference sequence). The data were produced by immunoSEQ multiplex PCR, yet TCRdb's version contains in-frame clones alone and is incomplete. The data hold around 87,000 clones, with 70% to 90% observed a single time. The starting material was peripheral blood, obtained on day 0 of AZD1222 vaccination. This rearrangement joins TRBV7-9 to TRBJ1-6; 9 bases map to TRBD1. This TCR came from an adult in good health. For the CDR3, the DNA is TGTGCCAGCAGCCACGGACAGGGGTCCGAGCCCCTCCACTTT. Translating gives CASSHGQGSEPLHF.